One T cell receptor (beta chain) is described in this entry. What it binds is unknown. These data are taken from a study of PD-1 blockade in mismatch repair-deficient tumors. Study-level information: All were previously treated, progressing patients with about 12 mismatch repair-deficient cancer types.

Whole-study results and caveats: Tumor-resident clones, often absent from pretreatment blood, expanded after pembrolizumab and then contracted.

Mismatch repair deficiency was confirmed in all patients, by PCR or immunohistochemistry. TCRs were sequenced from a few patients responding to pembrolizumab. TCRdb keeps only in-frame clones here, not all; method: immunoSEQ multiplex PCR. Here the sample spans tens of thousands of clones, about four fifths being singletons. The CDR3 has 14 amino acids. The germline V gene has CDR1 WSHSY and CDR2 SAAADI. With V trimmed by 10 bases and J by 0 bases, 8 bases remained unmatched. The J gene is TRBJ1-2, the V gene TRBV10-2; 7 bases are a match to TRBD1. The sample here was peripheral blood, taken 4 weeks after starting pembrolizumab. The TCR sequence derives from an adult with mismatch repair-deficient cancer. The CDR3 region is CATKPGQANYGYTF. As DNA, the CDR3 is TGCGCCACCAAACCCGGACAGGCTAACTATGGCTACACCTTC.